This T cell receptor beta chain is drawn from a study of glioma-infiltrating T cells. Findings of the study overall: Very few CDR3 sequences were shared between tissue and blood. Above-expected tissue-blood divergence occurred in all gliomas, most in low-grade ones.

Only a few counts were recorded for this clonotype. The antigen is unknown. Germline values: CDR1 LNHDA, CDR2 SQIVND (reference sequence). CDR3 size: 15 residues. Trimming pared 2 bases from V and 5 bases from J, leaving 13 bases between. The iRepertoire nested amplicon-rescue multiplex PCR amplified TCR alpha and beta CDR3s from RNA. Tissue mRNA or PBMC total RNA, roughly 100-400 ng, went into one-step reverse transcription and amplification. Using its own MiXCR run on the multiplex PCR reads, TCRdb lists one record per CDR3 protein. The sample yields under 200,000 distinct CDR3 sequences, more than 35% seen once.

The sequenced sample consisted of glioma tissue, nonneoplastic brain tissue, or PBMCs (not recorded which). J is TRBJ2-1 and V is TRBV19; D is undetermined. This TCR was sampled from a human donor with low-grade glioma or glioblastoma, undergoing nonglioma brain surgery, or in good health (not recorded which). The CDR3 DNA reads TGTGCCAGTAGTATAAGTGTGGGATCGAACAATGAGCAGTTCTTC. This gives the protein CASSISVGSNNEQFF.